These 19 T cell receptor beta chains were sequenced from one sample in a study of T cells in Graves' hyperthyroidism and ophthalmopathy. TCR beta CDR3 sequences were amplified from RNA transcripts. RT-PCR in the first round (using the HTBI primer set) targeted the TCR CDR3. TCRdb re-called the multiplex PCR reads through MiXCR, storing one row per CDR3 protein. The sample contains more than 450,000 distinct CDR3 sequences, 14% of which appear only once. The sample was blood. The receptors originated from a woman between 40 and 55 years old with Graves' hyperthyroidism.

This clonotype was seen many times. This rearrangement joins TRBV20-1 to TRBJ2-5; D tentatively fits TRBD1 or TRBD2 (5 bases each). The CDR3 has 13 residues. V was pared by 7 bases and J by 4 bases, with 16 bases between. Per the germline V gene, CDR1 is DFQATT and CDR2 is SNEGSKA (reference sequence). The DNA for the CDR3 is TGCAGTGGCAAGGGAACTAGGGGAGAGACCCAGTACTTC. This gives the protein CSGKGTRGETQYF.

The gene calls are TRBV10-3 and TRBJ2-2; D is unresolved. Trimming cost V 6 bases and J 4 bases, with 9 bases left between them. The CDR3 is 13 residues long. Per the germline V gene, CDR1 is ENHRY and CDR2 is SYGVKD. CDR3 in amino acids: CAIRERTTGELFF. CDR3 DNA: TGTGCCATCAGGGAGAGGACCACCGGGGAGCTGTTTTTT.

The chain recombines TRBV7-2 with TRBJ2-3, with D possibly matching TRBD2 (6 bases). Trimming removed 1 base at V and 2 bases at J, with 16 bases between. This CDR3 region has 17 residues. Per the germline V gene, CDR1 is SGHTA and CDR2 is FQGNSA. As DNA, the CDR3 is TGTGCCAGCAGCTTAGTAGCGGAAGCCGATTTCACAGATACGCAGTATTTT. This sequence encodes CASSLVAEADFTDTQYF.

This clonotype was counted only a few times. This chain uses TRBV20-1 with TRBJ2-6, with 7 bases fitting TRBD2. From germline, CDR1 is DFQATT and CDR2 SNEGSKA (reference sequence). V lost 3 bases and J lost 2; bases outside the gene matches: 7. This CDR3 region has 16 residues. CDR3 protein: CSASLAATAGANVLTF. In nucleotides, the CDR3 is TGCAGTGCTAGTCTAGCGGCGACGGCTGGGGCCAACGTCCTGACTTTC.

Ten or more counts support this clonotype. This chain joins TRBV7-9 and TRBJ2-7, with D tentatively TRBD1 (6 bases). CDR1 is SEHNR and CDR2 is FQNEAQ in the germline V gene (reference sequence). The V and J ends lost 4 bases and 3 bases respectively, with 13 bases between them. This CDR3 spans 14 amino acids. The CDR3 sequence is CASSWGRGFYEQYF. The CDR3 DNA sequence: TGTGCCAGCAGCTGGGGCAGGGGTTTCTACGAGCAGTACTTC.

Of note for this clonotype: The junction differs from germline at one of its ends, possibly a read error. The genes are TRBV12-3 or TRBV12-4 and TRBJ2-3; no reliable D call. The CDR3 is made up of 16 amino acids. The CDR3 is CASSLGGSYSTDTKYF. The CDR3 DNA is TGTGCCAGCAGTTTGGGCGGTAGCTATAGCACAGATACGAAGTATTTT.

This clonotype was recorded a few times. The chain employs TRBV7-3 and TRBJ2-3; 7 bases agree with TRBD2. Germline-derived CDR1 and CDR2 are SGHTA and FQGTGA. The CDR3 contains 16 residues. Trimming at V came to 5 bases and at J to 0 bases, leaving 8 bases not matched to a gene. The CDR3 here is CASSPSLGGSTDTQYF. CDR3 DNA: TGTGCCAGCAGCCCAAGCCTCGGGGGGAGCACAGATACGCAGTATTTT.

This CDR3 reads CASSQGRLNEKLFF. CDR3 sequence (DNA): TGTGCCAGCAGCCAGGGACGGCTTAATGAAAAACTGTTTTTT. The V call is TRBV7-9, the J call TRBJ1-4, with D maybe TRBD1 (5 bases). CDR1 is SEHNR, CDR2 FQNEAQ, per germline (reference sequence). Between the trimmed V and J ends, which lost 5 bases and 4 bases, there was a span of 11 bases. CDR3 length: 14 amino acids. Combining the CDR3 with reference TRBV7-9 and TRBJ1-4 gives the whole variable domain DTGVSQNPRHKITKRGQNVTFRCDPISEHNRLYWYRQTLGQGPEFLTYFQNEAQLEKSRLLSDRFSAERPKGSFSTLEIQRTEQGDSAMYLCASSQGRLNEKLFFGSGTQLSVL.

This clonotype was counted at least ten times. The CDR3 is CATSSAGTSGESTDTQYF. CDR3 bases: TGTGCCACCAGCTCGGCCGGGACTAGCGGAGAAAGCACAGATACGCAGTATTTT. The chain has TRBV24-1 and TRBJ2-3; the match to TRBD2 covers 11 bases. CDR1 is KGHDR, CDR2 SFDVKD, per germline. The V gene end was trimmed by 7 bases and the J gene end by 0 bases; junction bases not matched to a gene: 11. CDR3 length: 18 amino acids.

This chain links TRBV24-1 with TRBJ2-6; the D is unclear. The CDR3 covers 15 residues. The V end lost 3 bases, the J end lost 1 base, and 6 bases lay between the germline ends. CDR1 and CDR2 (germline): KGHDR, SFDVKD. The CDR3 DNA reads TGTGCCACCAGTGATCGGCAGTCTGGGGCCAACGTCCTGACTTTC. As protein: CATSDRQSGANVLTF.

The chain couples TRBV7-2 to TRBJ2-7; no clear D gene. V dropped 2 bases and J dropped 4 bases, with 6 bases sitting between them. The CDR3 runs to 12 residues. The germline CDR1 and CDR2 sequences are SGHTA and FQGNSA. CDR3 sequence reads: CASSLPVYEQYF. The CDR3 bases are TGTGCCAGCAGCTTACCGGTTTACGAGCAGTACTTC.

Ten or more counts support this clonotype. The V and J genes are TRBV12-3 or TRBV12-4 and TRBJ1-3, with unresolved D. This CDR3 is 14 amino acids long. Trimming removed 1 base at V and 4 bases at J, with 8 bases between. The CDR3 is CASSLEFEGNTIYF. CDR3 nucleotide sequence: TGTGCCAGCAGTTTAGAGTTCGAGGGAAACACCATATATTTT.

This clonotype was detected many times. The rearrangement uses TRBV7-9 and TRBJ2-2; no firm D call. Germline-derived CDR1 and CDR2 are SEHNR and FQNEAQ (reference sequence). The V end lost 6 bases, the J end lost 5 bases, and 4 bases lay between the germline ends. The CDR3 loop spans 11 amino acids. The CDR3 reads CASSSTGELFF. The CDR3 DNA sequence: TGTGCCAGCAGTTCAACCGGGGAGCTGTTTTTT.

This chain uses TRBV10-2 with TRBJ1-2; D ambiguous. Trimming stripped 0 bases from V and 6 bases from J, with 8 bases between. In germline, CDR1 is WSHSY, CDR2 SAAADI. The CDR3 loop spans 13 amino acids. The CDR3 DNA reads TGCGCCAGCAGTGAGTCCCGCAGGAATGGCTACACCTTC. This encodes CASSESRRNGYTF.

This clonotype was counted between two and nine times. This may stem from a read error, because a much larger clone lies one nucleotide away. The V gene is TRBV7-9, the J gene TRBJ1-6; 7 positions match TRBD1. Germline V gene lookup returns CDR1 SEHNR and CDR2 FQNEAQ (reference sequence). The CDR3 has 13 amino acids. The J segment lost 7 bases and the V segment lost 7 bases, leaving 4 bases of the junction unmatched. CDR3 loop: CASNQGGNSPLHF. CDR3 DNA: TGTGCCAGCAACCAGGGGGGCAATTCACCCCTCCACTTT.

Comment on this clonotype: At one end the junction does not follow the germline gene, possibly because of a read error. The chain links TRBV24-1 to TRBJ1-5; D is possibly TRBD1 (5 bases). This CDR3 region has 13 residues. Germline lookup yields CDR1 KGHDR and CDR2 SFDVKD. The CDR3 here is CAASMGPGQPQHF. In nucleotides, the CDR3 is TGTGCCGCCAGTATGGGGCCGGGTCAGCCCCAGCATTTT.

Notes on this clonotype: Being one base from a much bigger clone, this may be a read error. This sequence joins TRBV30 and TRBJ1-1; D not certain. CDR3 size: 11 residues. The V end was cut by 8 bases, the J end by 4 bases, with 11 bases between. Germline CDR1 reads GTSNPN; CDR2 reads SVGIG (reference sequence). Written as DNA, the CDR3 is TGTGCCCGGATTTGGGGCACTGAAGCTTTCTTT. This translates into CARIWGTEAFF.

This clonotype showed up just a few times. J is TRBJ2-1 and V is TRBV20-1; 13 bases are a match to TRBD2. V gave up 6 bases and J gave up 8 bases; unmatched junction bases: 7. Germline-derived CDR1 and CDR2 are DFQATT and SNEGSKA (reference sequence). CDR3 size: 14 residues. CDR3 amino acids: CSAHTSGRGDEQFF. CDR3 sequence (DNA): TGCAGTGCCCATACTAGCGGGAGGGGGGATGAGCAGTTCTTC.

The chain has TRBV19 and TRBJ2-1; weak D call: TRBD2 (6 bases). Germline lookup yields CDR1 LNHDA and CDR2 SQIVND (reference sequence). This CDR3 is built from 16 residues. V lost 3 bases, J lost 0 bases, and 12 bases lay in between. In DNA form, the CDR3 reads TGTGCCAGTAGTATTTTCGCGGGGCCCTCCTACAATGAGCAGTTCTTC. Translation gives CASSIFAGPSYNEQFF.